What follows are 23 T cell receptor beta chains derived from one specimen sequenced in a study of OX40 agonist ivuxolimab in advanced cancers. Library creation used the immunoSEQ multiplex PCR assay. Not all clones reach the TCRdb copy of this immuneACCESS table, which keeps in-frame sequences only. Checked studies attribute under half of the gap to unresolved V genes and leave the rest unexplained. This sample lists 50,000 to 60,000 clones; approximately 90% were detected once. The ten top clones hold around 4% of the sample. This sample comprised CD4+ or CD8+ T cells sorted from blood, obtained in a trial of the OX40 agonist ivuxolimab. The receptors here all came from an adult with an advanced solid tumor such as melanoma, head and neck, liver or kidney cancer.

The V call is TRBV27, the J call TRBJ1-1; D is possibly TRBD1 (5 bases). Per the germline V gene, CDR1 is MNHEY and CDR2 is SMNVEV (reference sequence). The CDR3 contains 16 residues. Trimming left V 5 bases short and J 8 bases short, with 24 bases between. The CDR3, as DNA: TGTGCCAGCAGTCCGTATTGGGGCGAGGGGACCCCAGAAGCTTTCTTT. Protein: CASSPYWGEGTPEAFF.

The rearrangement links TRBV19 to TRBJ1-1, with a weak D call TRBD1 (6 bases). The V end lost 5 bases, the J end lost 2 bases, and 9 bases lay between the germline ends. Germline V gene data show CDR1 as LNHDA and CDR2 as SQIVND (reference sequence). The CDR3 totals 13 residues. CDR3 amino acids: CASSSGANTEAFF. The CDR3 nucleotides read TGTGCCAGTAGTTCAGGGGCCAACACTGAAGCTTTCTTT.

The V gene is TRBV5-5, the J gene TRBJ2-7; D remains ambiguous. CDR3 length: 14 residues. Trimming took 4 bases from V and 2 from J, leaving 13 bases between them. Germline V gene lookup returns CDR1 SGHKS and CDR2 YYEKEE (reference sequence). The CDR3 spells CASSPDTYPYEQYF. In DNA, the CDR3 is TGTGCCAGCAGCCCCGACACCTACCCCTACGAGCAGTACTTC.

The chain joins TRBV12-5 to TRBJ1-4, with unresolved D. This CDR3 has 14 amino acids. Germline loops: CDR1 LGHNT, CDR2 FRNRAP. Trimming removed 2 bases from V and 7 bases from J, with 11 bases in between. This CDR3 reads CASGLRVIAEKLFF. The CDR3 coding sequence is TGTGCTAGTGGTTTGAGGGTAATTGCTGAAAAACTGTTTTTT.

The chain recombines TRBV4-1 with TRBJ2-1; TRBD2 might be the D (5 bases). The CDR3 loop spans 11 amino acids. Germline V CDR1 and CDR2: MGHRA, YSYEKL. Trimming pared 6 bases from V and 6 bases from J, leaving 6 bases between. CDR3 loop: CASSTSNEQFF. CDR3 coding DNA: TGCGCCAGCAGTACTAGCAATGAGCAGTTCTTC.

This rearrangement joins TRBV5-1 to TRBJ2-1; D gene ambiguous. V was cut by 4 bases and J by 8 bases, with 13 bases left in between. Germline V gene lookup returns CDR1 SGHRS and CDR2 YFSETQ. CDR3 size: 13 residues. The CDR3 spells CASSRGLSDEQFF. The CDR3 DNA is TGCGCCAGCAGCCGCGGCCTAAGCGATGAGCAGTTCTTC.

The CDR3 is CASSENVAESTDTQYF. The DNA for the CDR3 is TGCGCCAGCAGTGAGAACGTAGCGGAGAGCACAGATACGCAGTATTTT. J is TRBJ2-3 and V is TRBV10-1, with a tentative D call TRBD2 (6 bases). Germline CDR1 and CDR2: WNHNN and SYGVQD (reference sequence). Trimming removed 2 bases at V and 0 bases at J, with 12 bases between. There are 16 residues in the CDR3.

This clone was seen only once. The rearrangement uses TRBV4-2 and TRBJ2-7, with D possibly being TRBD2 (5 bases). The V and J ends lost 0 bases and 4 bases respectively, with 16 bases between them. CDR1 and CDR2 from the germline V gene are LGHNA and YNFKEQ. CDR3 length: 16 residues. This CDR3 is CASSQERSPGSYEQYF. The CDR3 coding sequence is TGTGCCAGCAGCCAAGAACGTAGCCCGGGGTCGTACGAGCAGTACTTC.

CDR3 amino acids: CASSETRAHTDTQYF. The CDR3 bases are TGCGCCAGCAGTGAGACCAGGGCCCACACAGATACGCAGTATTTT. V is TRBV10-1 and J is TRBJ2-3, with D tentatively TRBD1 (5 bases). The CDR3 sequence is 15 residues long. V lost 2 bases, J lost 2 bases, and 11 bases lay in between. Germline V gene sequence: CDR1 WNHNN, CDR2 SYGVQD (reference sequence).

The chain is built from TRBV28 and TRBJ1-1; D remains unclear. CDR1 and CDR2 from the germline V gene are MDHEN and SYDVKM. V was cut by 5 bases and J by 5 bases, with 9 bases left in between. The CDR3 runs to 12 residues. The CDR3: CASSPPGTEAFF. In nucleotides, the CDR3 is TGTGCCAGCAGTCCCCCGGGGACTGAAGCTTTCTTT.

The rearrangement links TRBV11-2 to TRBJ2-2; TRBD1 agrees at 7 bases. The length of the CDR3 is 16 residues. Germline CDR1 is SGHAT and CDR2 is FQNNGV. V shed 3 bases and J 2 bases; nucleotides not matched to a gene: 6. CDR3 coding DNA: TGTGCCAGCAGCTTGTATACAGGGGTAAACACCGGGGAGCTGTTTTTT. Protein sequence: CASSLYTGVNTGELFF.

Note on this clone: The sample contains more than one DNA sequence encoding this CDR3. The chain joins TRBV7-2 to TRBJ2-1, with D uncertain. Germline-derived CDR1 and CDR2 are SGHTA and FQGNSA. This CDR3 spans 12 amino acids. V dropped 1 base and J dropped 5 bases, with 3 bases sitting between them. CDR3 in DNA: TGTGCCAGCAGCTTAGGGGACAATGAGCAGTTCTTC. This sequence encodes CASSLGDNEQFF.

This chain connects TRBV9 to TRBJ2-5; 10 bases line up with TRBD2. Germline values: CDR1 SGDLS, CDR2 YYNGEE. The CDR3 sequence is 15 residues long. Trimming at V came to 0 bases and at J to 4 bases, leaving 3 bases not matched to a gene. CDR3 nucleotides: TGTGCCAGCAGCGTAGCAGCTAGCGGGAGAGAGACCCAGTACTTC. Translation: CASSVAASGRETQYF. Variable domain in full (rest from reference TRBV9 and TRBJ2-5): DSGVTQTPKHLITATGQRVTLRCSPRSGDLSVYWYQQSLDQGLQFLIQYYNGEERAKGNILERFSAQQFPDLHSELNLSSLELGDSALYFCASSVAASGRETQYFGPGTRLLVL.

This clone was observed a handful of times. The chain joins TRBV2 to TRBJ1-2; D gene unclear. The V and J ends lost 2 bases and 3 bases respectively, with 10 bases between them. Germline lookup yields CDR1 SNHLY and CDR2 FYNNEI. This CDR3 contains 14 residues. The CDR3 protein is CASSELEGHYGYTF. In DNA form, the CDR3 reads TGTGCCAGCAGTGAATTGGAAGGACACTATGGCTACACCTTC.

The chain carries TRBV12-2 and TRBJ2-7. TRBV12-2 is an annotated pseudogene. The CDR3 loop spans 17 amino acids. Here the CDR3 DNA reads TGTGCAAGTCGCTTAGTTCCCCCCCGGGCCCAGAGCTACGAGCAGTACTTC. It translates to CASRLVPPRAQSYEQYF.

J is TRBJ2-1 and V is TRBV7-3, with 9 bases fitting TRBD2. Germline V gives CDR1 SGHTA, CDR2 FQGTGA. CDR3 length: 16 residues. V was clipped by 2 bases and J by 0 bases; unmatched bases: 2. The CDR3 loop is CASSLDSGSSYNEQFF. For the CDR3, the DNA is TGTGCCAGCAGCTTAGATAGCGGGAGCTCCTACAATGAGCAGTTCTTC.

The chain links TRBV2 to TRBJ2-7; D is unresolved. V was pared by 4 bases and J by 2 bases, with 12 bases between. Germline V gene data show CDR1 as SNHLY and CDR2 as FYNNEI. CDR3 length: 14 amino acids. The CDR3: CASSGSLDPYEQYF. DNA for the CDR3: TGTGCCAGCAGTGGGAGTCTGGACCCCTACGAGCAGTACTTC.

The chain joins TRBV4-1 to TRBJ2-5, with D perhaps TRBD2 (6 bases). V gave up 0 bases and J gave up 2 bases, with 19 bases separating them. This CDR3 has 18 residues. Germline V lookup: CDR1 MGHRA, CDR2 YSYEKL. DNA for the CDR3: TGCGCCAGCAGCCAAGATATCGTGGCGGGACCGGCACAAGAGACCCAGTACTTC. Protein: CASSQDIVAGPAQETQYF.

V and J are TRBV7-8 and TRBJ2-7, with D possibly matching TRBD1 (6 bases). The CDR3 is made up of 12 amino acids. V lost 5 bases and J 5 bases, leaving 10 bases between the germline ends. The germline CDR1 and CDR2 sequences are SGHVS and FQNEAQ. The CDR3 here is CASSPDRNEQYF. The DNA of the CDR3 is TGTGCCAGCAGCCCAGACAGGAACGAGCAGTACTTC.

The chain employs TRBV9 and TRBJ2-2; tentatively, D is TRBD2 (6 bases). CDR1 SGDLS and CDR2 YYNGEE come from the germline V gene. Trimming stripped 4 bases from V and 2 bases from J, with 9 bases between. This CDR3 has 14 residues. The CDR3 nucleotides read TGTGCCAGCAGCCCCGGGACTAACACCGGGGAGCTGTTTTTT. Residues: CASSPGTNTGELFF.

This clone was seen once. The rearrangement uses TRBV19 and TRBJ2-1; D may match TRBD1 or TRBD2 (5 bases each). This CDR3 has 15 residues. V gave up 1 base and J gave up 4 bases, with 11 bases separating them. From germline, CDR1 is LNHDA and CDR2 SQIVND (reference sequence). The CDR3 is CASSIGGALYNEQFF. Written as DNA, the CDR3 is TGTGCCAGTAGTATAGGAGGGGCGCTATACAATGAGCAGTTCTTC.

This clone was found once. The chain carries TRBV7-9 and TRBJ2-1; 10 nucleotides match TRBD1. The germline V gene encodes CDR1 SEHNR and CDR2 FQNEAQ (reference sequence). Trimming at V came to 5 bases and at J to 1 base, leaving 11 bases not matched to a gene. The CDR3 sequence is 18 residues long. Here the CDR3 reads CASSPRQGAIRSYNEQFF. The DNA of the CDR3 is TGTGCCAGCAGCCCCAGACAGGGGGCGATTAGATCCTACAATGAGCAGTTCTTC.

The chain links TRBV7-2 to TRBJ2-6; D gene ambiguous. This CDR3 has 14 residues. Germline CDR1 SGHTA, CDR2 FQGNSA. The V end was cut by 3 bases, the J end by 4 bases, with 7 bases between. CDR3 sequence reads: CASSFGSGANVLTF. The CDR3 DNA is TGTGCCAGCAGCTTCGGGTCCGGGGCCAACGTCCTGACTTTC.